In its sample, the clone carrying this TCR beta chain was seen many times. Its antigen is as yet unknown. The sample is drawn from a study of regulatory T cells in long-lasting Graves disease. Whole-study context: Graves' cases, newly diagnosed, had used antithyroid drugs under 3 months.

Time point specified: newly diagnosed GD, antithyroid drugs for less than 3 months. RNA from PBMCs was the source of the TCR library. Graves' disease diagnosis followed American Thyroid Association guidelines. Assembly of TCR beta libraries relied on iRepertoire HTBI primers together with Arm-PCR of CDR3 regions. TCRdb redid the calling of the multiplex PCR reads with MiXCR, one entry per CDR3 protein. The sample records approximately 400,000 distinct CDR3 sequences, just under 15% being singletons. Germline values: CDR1 ENHRY, CDR2 SYGVKD. J gave up 7 bases and V 5 bases, and 2 bases lay outside the gene matches. The CDR3 totals 12 residues. Study conclusions and caveats: Investigators studied peripheral blood only, not thyroid tissue.

The same sample was also studied in work on T cells in Graves' hyperthyroidism and ophthalmopathy. That work contributes: Model-based prediction identified ophthalmopathy a median 6.5 months prior to its onset.

Sequencing was performed on peripheral blood mononuclear cells (PBMCs), taken at new diagnosis, from a patient treated with antithyroid drugs. The sequence was collected from a woman in her thirties with Graves disease. The rearrangement joins TRBV10-3 to TRBJ2-7; TRBD2 matches 10 bases. The CDR3 sequence is CAISRTSGEQYF. Written as DNA, the CDR3 is TGTGCCATCAGTAGGACTAGCGGAGAGCAGTACTTC.